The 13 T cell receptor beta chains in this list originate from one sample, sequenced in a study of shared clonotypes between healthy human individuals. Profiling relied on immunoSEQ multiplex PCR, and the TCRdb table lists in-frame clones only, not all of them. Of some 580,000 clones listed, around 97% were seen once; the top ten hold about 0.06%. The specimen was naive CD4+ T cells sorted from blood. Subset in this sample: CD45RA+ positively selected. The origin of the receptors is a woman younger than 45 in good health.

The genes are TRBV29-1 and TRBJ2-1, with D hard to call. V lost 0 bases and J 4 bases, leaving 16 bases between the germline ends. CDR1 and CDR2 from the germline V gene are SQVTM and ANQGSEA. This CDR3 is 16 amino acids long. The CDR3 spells CSVEEPGPRQYNEQFF. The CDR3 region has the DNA TGCAGCGTTGAAGAGCCTGGCCCCCGGCAGTACAATGAGCAGTTCTTC.

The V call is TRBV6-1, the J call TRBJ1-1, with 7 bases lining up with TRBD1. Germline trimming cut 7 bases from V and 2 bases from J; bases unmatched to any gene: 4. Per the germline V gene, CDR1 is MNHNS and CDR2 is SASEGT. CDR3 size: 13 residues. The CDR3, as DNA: TGTGCCAGCATGTACAGGGGAAACACTGAAGCTTTCTTT. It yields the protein CASMYRGNTEAFF.

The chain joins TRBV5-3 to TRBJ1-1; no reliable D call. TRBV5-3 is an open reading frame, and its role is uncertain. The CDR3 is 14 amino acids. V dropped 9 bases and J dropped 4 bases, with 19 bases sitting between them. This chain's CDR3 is CATPAGGKGTEAFF. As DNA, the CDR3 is TGTGCCACACCTGCGGGTGGAAAGGGCACTGAAGCTTTCTTT.

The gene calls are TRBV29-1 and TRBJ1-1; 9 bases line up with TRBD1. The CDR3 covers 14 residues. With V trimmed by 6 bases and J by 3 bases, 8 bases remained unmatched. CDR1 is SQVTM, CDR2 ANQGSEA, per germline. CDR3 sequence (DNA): TGCAGCGTGCGGGACAGGGCCGGAGACACTGAAGCTTTCTTT. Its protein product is CSVRDRAGDTEAFF.

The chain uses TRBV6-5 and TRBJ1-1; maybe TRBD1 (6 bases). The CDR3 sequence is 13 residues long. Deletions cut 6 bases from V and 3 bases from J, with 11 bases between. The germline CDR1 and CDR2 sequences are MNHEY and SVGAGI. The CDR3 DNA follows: TGTGCCAGCAGCCGACAGGTAGACACTGAAGCTTTCTTT. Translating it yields CASSRQVDTEAFF.

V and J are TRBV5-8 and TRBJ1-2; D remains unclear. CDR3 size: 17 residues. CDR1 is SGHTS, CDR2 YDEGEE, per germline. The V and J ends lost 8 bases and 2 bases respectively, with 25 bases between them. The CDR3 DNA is TGTGCCAGTACCCCCACGACCCTCCTTCAGGTGAACTATGGCTACACCTTC. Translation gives CASTPTTLLQVNYGYTF.

The CDR3 is CASRTQQEKLFF. In DNA form, the CDR3 reads TGTGCCAGCAGGACTCAACAGGAAAAACTGTTTTTT. V is TRBV28 and J is TRBJ1-4; D is undetermined. This CDR3 has 12 residues. The V end lost 6 bases, the J end lost 8 bases, and 10 bases lay between the germline ends. Germline assignment: CDR1 MDHEN and CDR2 SYDVKM.

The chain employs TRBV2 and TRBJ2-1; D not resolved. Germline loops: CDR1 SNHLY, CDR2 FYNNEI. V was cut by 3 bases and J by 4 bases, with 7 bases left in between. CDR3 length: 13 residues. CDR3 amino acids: CASSDTFYNEQFF. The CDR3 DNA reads TGTGCCAGCAGTGACACCTTTTACAATGAGCAGTTCTTC. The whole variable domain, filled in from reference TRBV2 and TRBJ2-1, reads EPEVTQTPSHQVTQMGQEVILRCVPISNHLYFYWYRQILGQKVEFLVSFYNNEISEKSEIFDDQFSVERPDGSNFTLKIRSTKLEDSAMYFCASSDTFYNEQFFGPGTRLTVL.

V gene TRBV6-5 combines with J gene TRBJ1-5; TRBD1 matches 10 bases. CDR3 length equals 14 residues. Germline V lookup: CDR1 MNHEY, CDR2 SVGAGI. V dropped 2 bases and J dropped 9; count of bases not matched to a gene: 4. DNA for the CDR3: TGTGCCAGCAGTTACGGGACAGGGGACGGGCCCCAGCATTTT. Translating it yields CASSYGTGDGPQHF.

CDR3: CASSLGSGGTYNEQFF. In DNA, the CDR3 is TGCGCCAGCAGCTTGGGGTCGGGGGGCACATACAATGAGCAGTTCTTC. This rearrangement joins TRBV5-1 to TRBJ2-1, with a tentative D call TRBD2 (7 bases). CDR3 length equals 16 residues. V gave up 0 bases and J gave up 4 bases, with 14 bases separating them. Germline-derived CDR1 and CDR2 are SGHRS and YFSETQ.

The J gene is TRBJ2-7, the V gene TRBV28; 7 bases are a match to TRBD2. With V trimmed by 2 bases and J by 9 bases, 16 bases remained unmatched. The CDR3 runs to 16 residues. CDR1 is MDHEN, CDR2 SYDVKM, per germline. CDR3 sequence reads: CASSLSTAGPILGQYF. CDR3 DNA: TGTGCCAGCAGTTTAAGTACAGCGGGGCCTATATTGGGGCAGTACTTC.

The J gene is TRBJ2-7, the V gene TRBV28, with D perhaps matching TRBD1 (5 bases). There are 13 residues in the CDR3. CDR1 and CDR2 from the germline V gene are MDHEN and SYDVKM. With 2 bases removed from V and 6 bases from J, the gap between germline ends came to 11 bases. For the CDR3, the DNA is TGTGCCAGCAGTTTACGCAGGGTATCCGAGCAGTACTTC. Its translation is CASSLRRVSEQYF.

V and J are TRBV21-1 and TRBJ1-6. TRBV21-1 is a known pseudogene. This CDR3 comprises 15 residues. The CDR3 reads CASSKAQGAGSPLHF. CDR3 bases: TGTGCCAGCAGCAAAGCACAGGGAGCGGGTTCACCCCTCCACTTT.